These 32 T cell receptor beta chains share one sample of origin, sequenced in a study of tumor-infiltrating lymphocytes in primary liver carcinoma. cDNA specific to TCR beta was made from 500 ng of total RNA, with a constant-region primer employed for priming. ARM-PCR was slightly modified, and three nested multiplex PCR rounds with it gave rise to the TCR beta libraries. A C-beta reverse primer and TRBV1-TRBV30 forward primers served in each of the first two PCR rounds, at ten to eleven cycles apiece. TCRdb passed the multiplex PCR reads through MiXCR, listing each CDR3 protein once. The sample carries tens of thousands of distinct CDR3 sequences, around 66% recorded once. Co-extracting RNA and DNA was done with about 20-34 mg of unsorted bulk tissue as input. Sequenced input: liver tumor tissue from sampling region 3. Sample subset: tumor region T3, left-lateral pole. Receptors were obtained from a woman aged 30 to 39 with primary liver carcinoma and hepatitis B virus infection.

This clonotype was seen once. Lacking the conserved final phenylalanine or tryptophan, this CDR3 likely reflects a read error. J is TRBJ1-5 and V is TRBV11-2, with D uncertain. Germline lookup yields CDR1 SGHAT and CDR2 FQNNGV. CDR3 length equals 15 residues. In DNA form, the CDR3 reads TGTGCCAGCAGCTTAGATCCCGGTGACAATCAGTCCCAGCATGTT. It encodes CASSLDPGDNQSQHV.

Notes on this clonotype: Its ends do not fully match the called genes, so a read error is possible. V is TRBV7-9 and J is TRBJ2-1, with TRBD2 matching 12 bases. The end of the DNA is better explained by TRBJ2-7, so the J call may be wrong. Germline CDR1 and CDR2: SEHNR and FQNEAQ (reference sequence). This CDR3 is 14 amino acids long. The DNA of the CDR3 is TGTGCCAGCAACTTAGATCTAGCGGGAGGGATGCAGTACTTC. Protein product: CASNLDLAGGMQYF.

This clonotype was detected ten times or more. The limits of the CDR3 on the DNA are not certain, so only TCRdb's listed CDR3 is given. The V and J genes are TRBV6-5 and TRBJ1-1; the table assigns TRBD1, which was not confirmed against the DNA. Germline-derived CDR1 and CDR2 are MNHEY and SVGAGI. Both ends counted, the CDR3 spans 16 residues. The chain's CDR3 is CASILGQGVGVTEAFF.

This clonotype occurred a few times. Since the CDR3 does not end with the conserved phenylalanine or tryptophan, this likely comes from a read error. The J gene is TRBJ1-1, the V gene TRBV2; maybe TRBD1 (5 bases). Germline V CDR1 and CDR2: SNHLY, FYNNEI. V lost 3 bases and J lost 1, with 6 bases in between. CDR3 length: 13 amino acids. The chain's CDR3 is CASSDQGNTEAFL. The CDR3 nucleotides read TGTGCCAGCAGTGACCAGGGGAACACTGAAGCTTTCTTA.

In this sample, this clonotype turned up many times. The J gene is TRBJ2-2, the V gene TRBV11-2; perhaps D is TRBD1 or TRBD2 (6 bases each). Per the germline V gene, CDR1 is SGHAT and CDR2 is FQNNGV. The CDR3 consists of 17 residues. Trimming cost V 5 bases and J 4 bases, with 20 bases left between them. The CDR3 DNA sequence: TGTGCCAGCAGCCCAGTAGGCAGGGGACTTGTCACCGGGGAGCTGTTTTTT. It codes for CASSPVGRGLVTGELFF.

Regarding this clonotype: The junction shows a germline mismatch at one end, possibly a read error. The chain couples TRBV6-6 to TRBJ2-1; 8 bases map to TRBD2. CDR3 length equals 15 residues. The germline CDR1 and CDR2 sequences are MNHNY and SVGAGI (reference sequence). The chain's CDR3 is CTSSWVAGTSWEQFF. The CDR3 coding sequence is TGTACCAGTAGTTGGGTAGCGGGAACCTCTTGGGAGCAGTTCTTC.

In regard to this clonotype: Since the CDR3 does not end with the conserved phenylalanine or tryptophan, this likely comes from a read error. The DNA is omitted, as the CDR3 cannot be located on it reliably, and the CDR3 follows TCRdb's listing. The V gene is TRBV20-1, the J gene TRBJ2-1; no DNA check was done on the table's D call, TRBD2. Germline V CDR1 and CDR2: DFQATT, SNEGSKA (reference sequence). The CDR3 is 17 amino acids long, termini counted. CDR3 loop: CSARDSRGTSGSYEQLL.

For this clonotype: The conserved closing phenylalanine or tryptophan is absent in this CDR3, likely reflecting a read error. The rearrangement uses TRBV5-1 and TRBJ2-1, with a possible D match to TRBD2 (5 bases). The CDR3 has 16 amino acids. The germline V and J ends were trimmed by 6 bases and 1 base, with 17 bases remaining between them. Germline CDR1 is SGHRS and CDR2 is YFSETQ. CDR3 DNA: TGCGCCAGCACTCCGTCCCCAGACTATTCCTACAATGAGCAGTTCAAC. It codes for CASTPSPDYSYNEQFN.

The sample holds many counts of this clonotype. An end of the junction differs from the germline gene, which may be a read error. The J gene is TRBJ1-1, the V gene TRBV7-9; D remains unclear. Germline CDR1 SEHNR, CDR2 FQNEAQ (reference sequence). This CDR3 contains 14 residues. The CDR3 reads CAGSLGLPNGGAFF. Written as DNA, the CDR3 is TGTGCCGGCAGCTTAGGGCTTCCGAACGGCGGAGCTTTCTTT.

As concerns this clonotype: One end of the junction varies from germline; a read error may be responsible. The chain combines TRBV11-3 with TRBJ2-5; 7 nucleotides align to TRBD1. From germline, CDR1 is SGHNT and CDR2 YENEEA. The CDR3 is 17 amino acids. The CDR3 sequence is CVSRRWTGRRLQETQYF. In nucleotides, the CDR3 is TGCGTCAGCAGGAGGTGGACAGGTCGGCGCCTTCAAGAGACCCAGTACTTC.

This clonotype has just a few counts. Mismatch with germline at one junction end may stem from a read error. The rearrangement links TRBV4-3 to TRBJ1-2; D gene uncertain. CDR1 is LGHNA, CDR2 YSLEER, per germline. The length of the CDR3 is 14 residues. CDR3 in DNA: TGCGCCAGTAGTGCTGAGTTGGAGATCTATGACTACACCTTC. Its translation: CASSAELEIYDYTF.

Points on this clonotype: One end of the junction varies from germline; a read error may be responsible. This chain joins TRBV7-8 and TRBJ1-4; no clear D. Germline values: CDR1 SGHVS, CDR2 FQNEAQ. There are 15 residues in the CDR3. The CDR3 sequence: CPSSLGPGNIEKLFF. In DNA, the CDR3 is TGTCCCAGCAGCTTAGGACCGGGAAACATTGAGAAACTGTTTTTT.

To note about this clonotype: The junction does not match germline at one end; this may be a read error. This chain links TRBV11-1 with TRBJ2-7, with D uncertain. The CDR3 has 13 amino acids. CDR1 and CDR2 from the germline V gene are SGHAT and FQDESV (reference sequence). The DNA of the CDR3 is TGTGCCAACGACTTAGGATACCTCCGCGAGCAATACTTC. Protein product: CANDLGYLREQYF.

The CDR3 nucleotides are TGTGTCGGCAGTTTAGACAGGACCCATAATTCACCCCTCCACTTT. It translates to CVGSLDRTHNSPLHF. The chain couples TRBV12-3 or TRBV12-4 to TRBJ1-6, with a possible D match to TRBD1 (6 bases). CDR3 size: 15 residues.

The chain uses TRBV11-2 and TRBJ2-5, with 8 bases that match TRBD2. V trimming: 6 bases; J trimming: 5 bases; junction bases outside the gene matches: 8. Germline CDR1 SGHAT, CDR2 FQNNGV. This CDR3 contains 14 residues. The CDR3 DNA sequence: TGTGCCAGCAGACCTCGGGGACTAGTGGAGACCCAGTACTTC. Its translation: CASRPRGLVETQYF.

With regard to this clonotype: Relative to the germline gene, one junction end is altered; a read error may explain this. The V call is TRBV14, the J call TRBJ1-1, with D unresolved. Germline V gene data show CDR1 as SGHDN and CDR2 as FVKESK. The CDR3 contains 12 residues. CDR3 in amino acids: CVSSQSGSVAIF. In DNA form, the CDR3 reads TGTGTCAGCAGCCAATCTGGGAGTGTGGCTATCTTT.

Notes on this clonotype: One end of the junction varies from germline; a read error may be responsible. The chain couples TRBV13 to TRBJ2-7, with D perhaps matching TRBD1 (5 bases). Germline loops: CDR1 PRHDT, CDR2 FYEKMQ (reference sequence). The length of the CDR3 is 15 residues. Here the CDR3 reads CASTGFGHSPYKQYF. The CDR3 DNA is TGTGCCAGCACTGGATTCGGACACAGCCCCTACAAGCAATACTTC.

The V gene is TRBV10-3, the J gene TRBJ2-1; D is undetermined. Germline assignment: CDR1 ENHRY and CDR2 SYGVKD. The CDR3 runs to 14 residues. Trimming stripped 5 bases from V and 8 bases from J, with 16 bases between. The CDR3 sequence is CAISPTVTPYEQFF. CDR3 coding DNA: TGTGCCATCAGTCCCACGGTGACCCCGTATGAGCAGTTCTTC.

As regards this clonotype: Germline is not matched at one junction end, which may reflect a read error. The rearrangement uses TRBV30 and TRBJ1-1; TRBD1 might be the D (5 bases). The CDR3 runs to 16 residues. Germline CDR1 is GTSNPN and CDR2 is SVGIG (reference sequence). The CDR3 nucleotides read TGTGCCTGGAGTGTACCCCAGGCCCCCTCGGACACTGAAGCTCTCTTT. Protein: CAWSVPQAPSDTEALF.

Turning to this clonotype: A much more abundant neighbour one base away suggests this may be a read error. The J gene is TRBJ2-1, the V gene TRBV2, with TRBD2 identical over 7 bases. The V segment lost 2 bases and the J segment 10 bases; nucleotides outside the gene matches: 11. Germline V CDR1 and CDR2: SNHLY, FYNNEI. The CDR3 has 15 residues. Here the CDR3 reads CASSEQVLAEVEQFF. The CDR3 coding sequence is TGTGCCAGCAGTGAACAGGTCCTAGCGGAAGTGGAGCAGTTCTTC.

The V and J genes are TRBV11-2 and TRBJ2-5; 8 nucleotides match TRBD1. Germline loops: CDR1 SGHAT, CDR2 FQNNGV. This CDR3 is 17 amino acids long. V trimming: 1 base; J trimming: 5 bases; junction bases outside the gene matches: 12. The CDR3 sequence: CASSLGLRGQEWETQYF. CDR3 bases: TGTGCCAGCAGCTTAGGCCTCCGGGGACAGGAGTGGGAGACCCAGTACTTC.

Comments on this clonotype: This is likely a read error, given that the CDR3 carries no conserved phenylalanine or tryptophan at its end. V gene TRBV4-3 combines with J gene TRBJ2-1, with 12 bases lining up with TRBD2. After removal of 2 bases from V and 7 bases from J, the junction contained 9 bases not matched to a gene. This CDR3 spans 17 amino acids. Germline CDR1 is LGHNA and CDR2 is YSLEER. CDR3 region: CASSQNPGLAGVNEQFY. CDR3 DNA sequence: TGCGCCAGCAGCCAAAATCCGGGACTAGCGGGTGTTAATGAGCAGTTCTAC.

A remark on this clonotype: One end of the junction is discordant with germline, which a read error may explain. The gene calls are TRBV11-2 and TRBJ2-3, with a tentative D call TRBD2 (6 bases). CDR3 size: 17 residues. Looked up from germline, CDR1 is SGHAT and CDR2 is FQNNGV. In nucleotides, the CDR3 is TGTGCCAGCAGCCATGGAGGGAGCTGGAGCCTCACAGATACACAGTATTTT. As protein: CASSHGGSWSLTDTQYF.

In this sample, this clonotype turned up a few times. A read error may explain this, as a much larger clone is one base away. The chain joins TRBV28 to TRBJ1-5; TRBD1 is a possible D gene (5 bases). The germline V and J ends were trimmed by 10 bases and 4 bases, with 20 bases remaining between them. CDR3 size: 15 residues. The germline V gene has CDR1 MDHEN and CDR2 SYDVKM. CDR3 DNA sequence: TGTGCCACCCACCTCCGGACATGGGGGAATCAGCCCCAGCATTTT. Amino acid sequence: CATHLRTWGNQPQHF. Full variable domain (rest looked up from reference TRBV28 and TRBJ1-5): DVKVTQSSRYLVKRTGEKVFLECVQDMDHENMFWYRQDPGLGLRLIYFSYDVKMKEKGDIPEGYSVSREKKERFSLILESASTNQTSMYLCATHLRTWGNQPQHFGDGTRLSIL.

By proportion, this clonotype is medium-sized (0.01 to 0.1%). The chain has TRBV13 and TRBJ2-5; D is perhaps TRBD1 (5 bases). V lost 5 bases and J lost 3, with 13 bases in between. The CDR3 is made up of 14 amino acids. Germline CDR1 is PRHDT and CDR2 is FYEKMQ (reference sequence). Here the CDR3 DNA reads TGTGCCAGCAGCCGACGCCAGGGTAAAGAGACCCAGTACTTC. Translated: CASSRRQGKETQYF.

This clonotype was detected only once. Since a much larger clone is just one base distant, this may be a read error. The chain recombines TRBV11-2 with TRBJ2-6; 7 bases are shared with TRBD1. From germline, CDR1 is SGHAT and CDR2 FQNNGV. The CDR3 runs to 18 residues. CDR3: CASSLVVRGSSGANILTF. CDR3 in DNA: TGTGCCAGCAGCTTAGTTGTCAGGGGGTCCTCTGGGGCCAACATCCTGACTTTC.

Comment on this clonotype: The germline gene is not matched at one end of the junction; a read error may be the cause. Here the CDR3 DNA reads TGTGGCAGCAGCTACAAGGACAACAGCTCCTACGAGCAGTACTTC. Its protein is CGSSYKDNSSYEQYF. This chain connects TRBV6-5 to TRBJ2-7, with D maybe TRBD1 (5 bases). The CDR3 totals 15 residues. Germline V lookup: CDR1 MNHEY, CDR2 SVGAGI.

Note on this clonotype: This likely comes from a read error, as the CDR3 has no conserved phenylalanine or tryptophan at its end. The gene calls are TRBV11-2 and TRBJ2-7; the D gene is possibly TRBD2 (5 bases). Germline values: CDR1 SGHAT, CDR2 FQNNGV. The V end was cut by 1 base, the J end by 3 bases, with 16 bases between. The CDR3 runs 16 residues. CDR3 nucleotides: TGTGCCAGCAGCTTAGCGTCGGAGGCAGGAGGCTACGAGCAGTACCTC. Translated, it gives CASSLASEAGGYEQYL.

Comment on this clonotype: Because the CDR3 is missing its conserved closing phenylalanine or tryptophan, this is likely a read error. The DNA is omitted, as the CDR3 cannot be located on it reliably, and the CDR3 follows TCRdb's listing. This chain connects TRBV9 to TRBJ1-1. The CDR3 region is 14 residues in length, termini included. The germline CDR1 and CDR2 sequences are SGDLS and YYNGEE. This CDR3 is CASSVAHSGTEAFY.

The chain joins TRBV11-3 to TRBJ2-3; TRBD2 is a possible D gene (5 bases). Trimming pared 10 bases from V and 5 bases from J, leaving 22 bases between. The CDR3 covers 15 residues. The germline V gene encodes CDR1 SGHNT and CDR2 YENEEA. CDR3 DNA sequence: TGTGCCAAAAGCTTAGTGCCAGGAGGCATAGATACGCAGTATTTT. The encoded protein is CAKSLVPGGIDTQYF. The variable domain in full, completed from reference TRBV11-3 and TRBJ2-3, reads EAGVVQSPRYKIIEKKQPVAFWCNPISGHNTLYWYLQNLGQGPELLIRYENEEAVDDSQLPKDRFSAERLKGVDSTLKIQPAELGDSAVYLCAKSLVPGGIDTQYFGPGTRLTVL.

In regard to this clonotype: This could be a read error, since a much larger clone is one nucleotide away. The V gene is TRBV4-1, the J gene TRBJ1-6; 7 bases fit TRBD1. Germline V gives CDR1 MGHRA, CDR2 YSYEKL. The CDR3 runs to 16 residues. CDR3 in DNA: TGCGCCATCAGCCAAGACCCGACAGGGAATAATTCACCCCTCTACTTT. Protein: CAISQDPTGNNSPLYF.

The chain combines TRBV5-4 with TRBJ1-4, with 7 positions matching TRBD1. The length of the CDR3 is 15 residues. Unmatched junction bases numbered 10, after V lost 7 bases and J lost 4 bases. Germline V gives CDR1 SGHNT, CDR2 YYREEE (reference sequence). CDR3 sequence: CASCANRGLNEKLFF. The CDR3 DNA follows: TGTGCCAGCTGCGCCAACAGGGGCCTTAATGAAAAACTGTTTTTT.